This paragraph covers one TCR beta chain sequence. Its antigen is still unknown. These data originate in a study of long-term antiretroviral therapy in people with HIV. Study-wide findings and caveats: In the period from the mid-2000s to the late 2010s, blood was collected, possibly under older ART regimens.

With survey level as its setting, the immunoSEQ assay was v3.0. Profiled with immunoSEQ multiplex PCR; TCRdb holds only in-frame clones, not every one. The repertoire includes about 6,000 clones, around 77% of them detected once, and 15% to 19% sits in the top ten. Sequenced material: unsorted PBMCs, taken 0.5 years before starting antiretroviral therapy. The receptor was isolated from a middle-aged man with HIV.

CDR3 bases: TGTGCCAGCAGCCACCGAAAGAGGGGAAGTTCACCCCTCCACTTT. It specifies CASSHRKRGSSPLHF. V is TRBV21-1 and J is TRBJ1-6. TRBV21-1 is described as a pseudogene. The CDR3 sequence is 15 residues long.